A single sample is the source of the 32 T cell receptor beta chains below, sequenced in a study of post-analysis software for immune sequencing data. Study results and limitations: Compared with controls, patients had more of roughly five TRBV segments, including TRBV5-6, TRBV5-1 and TRBV20-1.

Incorporated into the TCR beta cDNA libraries were unique molecular identifiers, which served to reduce PCR and sequencing biases. TCRdb reprocessed the PCR reads with MiXCR, giving one entry per CDR3 protein. The data show hundreds of thousands of distinct CDR3 sequences, with roughly 30% seen just once and about 0.5% held by the top ten. These receptors' targets are unknown. Input material: blood. Receptors originate from a girl between 5 and 17 years old with multiple sclerosis.

The chain carries TRBV20-1 and TRBJ1-5; D remains ambiguous. Germline V gives CDR1 DFQATT, CDR2 SNEGSKA (reference sequence). Trimming removed 5 bases from V and 6 bases from J, with 8 bases in between. This CDR3 comprises 11 residues. CDR3 loop: CSAGATQPQHF. For the CDR3, the DNA is TGCAGTGCTGGTGCAACTCAGCCCCAGCATTTT.

In this sample, this clonotype turned up a few times. The junction does not match germline at one end; this may be a read error. The rearrangement uses TRBV5-1 and TRBJ2-3; D is possibly TRBD2 (5 bases). The CDR3 consists of 15 residues. Germline CDR1 SGHRS, CDR2 YFSETQ. This chain's CDR3 is CAGSGGGALTDTQYF. The CDR3 DNA follows: TGCGCCGGCAGCGGCGGAGGAGCTCTCACAGATACGCAGTATTTT.

The table lists this clonotype with a few counts. The chain uses TRBV2 and TRBJ2-1, with D uncertain. Germline-derived CDR1 and CDR2 are SNHLY and FYNNEI. CDR3 length: 13 residues. Trimming took 4 bases from V and 7 from J, leaving 11 bases between them. The CDR3 loop is CASSALMGNEQFF. DNA of the CDR3: TGTGCCAGCAGTGCTCTGATGGGGAATGAGCAGTTCTTC.

This clonotype was seen a few times. This chain links TRBV15 with TRBJ1-2; 7 bases fit TRBD1. The CDR3 sequence is 15 residues long. Germline V gene sequence: CDR1 LNHNV, CDR2 YYDKDF (reference sequence). J gave up 6 bases and V 3 bases, and 10 bases lay outside the gene matches. The CDR3 sequence is CATSRFGEGAHGYTF. CDR3 in DNA: TGTGCCACCAGCAGGTTTGGGGAGGGGGCGCATGGCTACACCTTC.

This chain joins TRBV2 and TRBJ1-2; tentative D call: TRBD1 (5 bases). Trimming pared 7 bases from V and 7 bases from J, leaving 13 bases between. This CDR3 region has 12 residues. Germline CDR1 and CDR2: SNHLY and FYNNEI. The CDR3: CASKPGLTGYTF. The CDR3 DNA reads as TGTGCCAGCAAGCCGGGACTGACTGGCTACACCTTC.

The J gene is TRBJ1-1, the V gene TRBV6-4, with D perhaps TRBD1 (6 bases). Trimming left V 8 bases short and J 4 bases short, with 14 bases between. Germline lookup yields CDR1 MRHNA and CDR2 SNTAGT. The CDR3 is 13 residues long. The CDR3 coding sequence is TGTGCCAGCCGGAAGGGGGGGGGCACTGAAGCTTTCTTT. Residues: CASRKGGGTEAFF.

This clonotype turned up a few times. The chain employs TRBV20-1 and TRBJ1-6; TRBD1 aligns across 9 bases. This CDR3 contains 19 residues. Trimming cost V 1 base and J 18 bases; bases outside gene matches: 28. Germline loops: CDR1 DFQATT, CDR2 SNEGSKA (reference sequence). The CDR3 bases are TGCAGTGCTAGAGCTCTCGCGAAACCCGGGACAGGGAGAGCCCTAATGCCCCACTTT. Residues: CSARALAKPGTGRALMPHF.

J is TRBJ1-1 and V is TRBV20-1, with a possible D match to TRBD1 (6 bases). V lost 6 bases, J lost 3 bases, and 17 bases lay in between. CDR1 and CDR2 (germline): DFQATT, SNEGSKA (reference sequence). This CDR3 region has 14 residues. CDR3 bases: TGCAGTGCCAGGAAGGGGGGGCGGGACACTGAAGCTTTCTTT. Translated, it gives CSARKGGRDTEAFF.

The chain joins TRBV29-1 to TRBJ1-5; D is unresolved. The ends were cut back, 4 bases at V and 9 bases at J, with 10 bases in the middle. CDR1 and CDR2 (germline): SQVTM, ANQGSEA. This CDR3 contains 11 residues. The CDR3 sequence is CSVVKSTPQHF. CDR3 nucleotide sequence: TGCAGCGTTGTGAAGTCCACGCCCCAGCATTTT. Based on the CDR3 plus reference TRBV29-1 and TRBJ1-5, the full variable domain is SAVISQKPSRDICQRGTSLTIQCQVDSQVTMMFWYRQQPGQSLTLIATANQGSEATYESGFVIDKFPISRPNLTFSTLTVSNMSPEDSSIYLCSVVKSTPQHFGDGTRLSIL.

This clonotype appeared a few times. The J gene is TRBJ2-1, the V gene TRBV10-3; D is unclear. This CDR3 comprises 15 residues. In germline, CDR1 is ENHRY, CDR2 SYGVKD. V lost 4 bases and J 2 bases, leaving 12 bases between the germline ends. The CDR3 loop is CAISGDNKPYNEQFF. CDR3 bases: TGTGCCATCAGTGGTGACAACAAACCCTACAATGAGCAGTTCTTC.

This clonotype was observed a few times. The rearrangement joins TRBV2 to TRBJ2-1; tentatively, D is TRBD1 (5 bases). The germline V and J ends were trimmed by 7 bases and 9 bases, with 19 bases remaining between them. The CDR3 is 14 amino acids. Germline loops: CDR1 SNHLY, CDR2 FYNNEI. The CDR3 sequence is CASTLGLLNGEQFF. DNA of the CDR3: TGTGCCAGCACCCTGGGGCTGTTAAATGGTGAGCAGTTCTTC.

This clonotype was picked up a small number of times. The chain carries TRBV5-1 and TRBJ2-3; 12 bases are shared with TRBD2. This CDR3 has 16 amino acids. Unmatched junction bases numbered 5, after V lost 0 bases and J lost 6 bases. Germline V gives CDR1 SGHRS, CDR2 YFSETQ. CDR3 coding DNA: TGCGCCAGCAGCTTGGCTAGCGGGGGGGCCGTGGATACGCAGTATTTT. Amino acids: CASSLASGGAVDTQYF.

J is TRBJ1-2 and V is TRBV14; TRBD1 might be the D (5 bases). CDR3 size: 15 residues. V lost 0 bases to trimming and J lost 4 bases, with 12 bases between them. Germline lookup yields CDR1 SGHDN and CDR2 FVKESK. The CDR3 protein is CASSQDARATYGYTF. CDR3 bases: TGTGCCAGCAGCCAAGATGCCAGGGCAACCTATGGCTACACCTTC.

The chain joins TRBV7-8 to TRBJ2-7; 11 nucleotides align to TRBD2. This CDR3 comprises 15 residues. CDR1 is SGHVS, CDR2 FQNEAQ, per germline. J gave up 5 bases and V 4 bases, and 7 bases lay outside the gene matches. CDR3 residues: CASSSLGGLADEQYF. The CDR3 DNA sequence: TGTGCCAGCAGCTCCCTAGGGGGACTAGCGGACGAGCAGTACTTC.

This clonotype has just a few counts. The rearrangement links TRBV9 to TRBJ2-1; D might be TRBD2 (5 bases). CDR3 length equals 15 residues. Looked up from germline, CDR1 is SGDLS and CDR2 is YYNGEE. The V end was cut by 7 bases, the J end by 6 bases, with 20 bases between. In DNA form, the CDR3 reads TGTGCCAGCGCCCCCGGAGGCGCGTCCGTCAATGAGCAGTTCTTC. Amino acid sequence: CASAPGGASVNEQFF.

This clonotype was seen a handful of times. The chain recombines TRBV7-2 with TRBJ2-7, with TRBD1 identical over 7 bases. Trimming removed 5 bases from V and 7 bases from J; junction bases left unmatched: 8. CDR3 length: 13 amino acids. Germline assignment: CDR1 SGHTA and CDR2 FQGNSA. DNA for the CDR3: TGTGCCAGCAGCGCCGGGACAGACGGTGAGCAGTACTTC. Its protein product is CASSAGTDGEQYF.

This clonotype was seen a single time. Sequence at one end of the junction differs from germline and may be a read error. V and J are TRBV18 and TRBJ2-3; either TRBD1 or TRBD2 may supply D (5 bases each). The V gene's germline CDR1 is KGHSH and CDR2 LQKENI. The CDR3 spans 12 residues. The CDR3, as DNA: TGTGCCAGCTCCAGGGTCGAGGAGGCGCAGGATTTT. This sequence encodes CASSRVEEAQDF.

The chain uses TRBV5-1 and TRBJ2-6, with TRBD2 as a possible D gene (5 bases). This CDR3 is built from 18 residues. The germline V and J ends were trimmed by 0 bases and 0 bases, with 13 bases remaining between them. Germline V gene lookup returns CDR1 SGHRS and CDR2 YFSETQ. The CDR3 DNA follows: TGCGCCAGCAGCTTGGACAGACGGGGTCTCTCTGGGGCCAACGTCCTGACTTTC. Encoded protein: CASSLDRRGLSGANVLTF.

The DNA for the CDR3 is TGCGCCAGCAGCTCCCTGATGGCGGGACTTGTCGCAGATACGCAGTATTTT. Residues: CASSSLMAGLVADTQYF. J is TRBJ2-3 and V is TRBV5-1; a weak D match, TRBD2 (6 bases). CDR1 and CDR2 (germline): SGHRS, YFSETQ. V lost 3 bases and J lost 4, with 21 bases in between. The CDR3 contains 17 residues.

Regarding this clonotype: Compared with germline, one end of the junction differs, possibly owing to a read error. The chain joins TRBV7-2 to TRBJ2-1; 8 nucleotides line up with TRBD2. This CDR3 contains 14 residues. Germline CDR1 is SGHTA and CDR2 is FQGNSA. The CDR3 DNA follows: TGCGCCAGCCAGAGACAGCGGGAGAGAGAAGAGCAGTTCTTC. Translated, it gives CASQRQREREEQFF.

A remark on this clonotype: The junction does not match germline at one end; this may be a read error. This sequence joins TRBV6-5 and TRBJ1-4; D perhaps matches TRBD1 (6 bases). The germline gives CDR1 MNHEY, CDR2 SVGAGI. The CDR3 sequence is 13 residues long. CDR3 residues: CASRGTTNEKLFF. DNA for the CDR3: TGTGCCAGCAGGGGGACAACGAATGAAAAACTGTTTTTT.

The chain combines TRBV6-5 with TRBJ2-1; 8 bases line up with TRBD1. Germline CDR1 MNHEY, CDR2 SVGAGI. CDR3 length: 13 amino acids. V lost 8 bases and J lost 8; bases outside the gene matches: 8. CDR3 DNA: TGTGCCAGCGGCCACAGGGGGTGGGATGAGCAGTTCTTC. Protein: CASGHRGWDEQFF.

This clonotype was observed once. V and J are TRBV27 and TRBJ2-3, with D possibly matching TRBD1 (5 bases). The germline V gene encodes CDR1 MNHEY and CDR2 SMNVEV (reference sequence). V shed 7 bases and J shed 2 bases, with 13 bases lying between them. The CDR3 spans 14 residues. The CDR3 sequence is CASKDGHLTDTQYF. CDR3 bases: TGTGCCAGCAAGGACGGACACCTCACAGATACGCAGTATTTT.

The chain combines TRBV10-2 with TRBJ2-3; 7 bases map to TRBD2. The CDR3 consists of 15 residues. Looked up from germline, CDR1 is WSHSY and CDR2 is SAAADI. The J segment lost 4 bases and the V segment lost 3 bases, leaving 7 bases of the junction unmatched. CDR3 amino acids: CASSDWAGAPDTQYF. The CDR3 DNA follows: TGCGCCAGCAGTGACTGGGCGGGAGCGCCAGATACGCAGTATTTT.

This clonotype came up a few times. In DNA form, the CDR3 reads TGTGCCAGCAGCTTAGTGCCTTCCGGGGAGCTGTTTTTT. Protein: CASSLVPSGELFF. This chain connects TRBV7-9 to TRBJ2-2; D is unclear. There are 13 residues in the CDR3. Trimming removed 1 base from V and 6 bases from J, with 6 bases in between. The germline gives CDR1 SEHNR, CDR2 FQNEAQ (reference sequence).

The table lists this clonotype with a few counts. The rearrangement links TRBV27 to TRBJ2-1, with D perhaps TRBD1 (6 bases). V lost 5 bases to trimming and J lost 9 bases, with 17 bases between them. The CDR3 is 14 amino acids. Germline V gene data show CDR1 as MNHEY and CDR2 as SMNVEV (reference sequence). CDR3: CASSGGRVESEQFF. In DNA, the CDR3 is TGTGCCAGCAGTGGGGGCAGGGTGGAGAGTGAGCAGTTCTTC.

The chain employs TRBV28 and TRBJ1-5, with TRBD1 as a possible D gene (6 bases). CDR3 size: 16 residues. V lost 6 bases and J lost 3, with 18 bases in between. Germline CDR1 reads MDHEN; CDR2 reads SYDVKM. The CDR3 sequence is CASRPPGEADNQPQHF. For the CDR3, the DNA is TGTGCCAGCAGACCTCCAGGGGAGGCTGACAATCAGCCCCAGCATTTT.

This clonotype was seen more than once but under ten times. The chain is built from TRBV7-2 and TRBJ1-2; 7 positions agree with TRBD1. The CDR3 has 11 amino acids. After removal of 5 bases from V and 10 bases from J, the junction contained 4 bases not matched to a gene. Germline V CDR1 and CDR2: SGHTA, FQGNSA. In DNA form, the CDR3 reads TGTGCCAGCAGCCCCGACAGGGACTACACCTTC. This sequence encodes CASSPDRDYTF.

The chain uses TRBV11-2 and TRBJ2-1; D is undetermined. CDR1 and CDR2 from the germline V gene are SGHAT and FQNNGV. V was shortened by 5 bases and J by 6 bases, with 11 bases between the two germline ends. This CDR3 has 13 residues. CDR3 amino acids: CASSPSSGNEQFF. As DNA, the CDR3 is TGTGCCAGCAGCCCCTCTTCGGGCAATGAGCAGTTCTTC. The complete variable domain, with remaining parts taken from reference TRBV11-2 and TRBJ2-1, reads EAGVAQSPRYKIIEKRQSVAFWCNPISGHATLYWYQQILGQGPKLLIQFQNNGVVDDSQLPKDRFSAERLKGVDSTLKIQPAKLEDSAVYLCASSPSSGNEQFFGPGTRLTVL.

CDR3 coding DNA: TGTGCCAGCAGCCTGAGGCCAGGGCTATCCTATGAGCAGTACTTC. As protein: CASSLRPGLSYEQYF. The chain joins TRBV28 to TRBJ2-5; D may be TRBD1 (5 bases). With 6 bases removed from V and 11 bases from J, the gap between germline ends came to 25 bases. The CDR3 is 15 residues long. Germline loops: CDR1 MDHEN, CDR2 SYDVKM.

To note about this clonotype: A much bigger clone sits one base away, suggesting this may be a read error. This CDR3 is CASRSGPSPYEQYF. The CDR3 nucleotides are TGTGCCAGCAGATCGGGACCCAGCCCCTACGAGCAGTACTTC. V gene TRBV6-5 combines with J gene TRBJ2-7; D could derive from TRBD1 or TRBD2 (5 bases each). Germline V gene sequence: CDR1 MNHEY, CDR2 SVGAGI. V dropped 6 bases and J dropped 2 bases, with 14 bases sitting between them. This CDR3 spans 14 amino acids.

The rearrangement links TRBV7-9 to TRBJ1-6; D unresolved. Trimming stripped 5 bases from V and 9 bases from J, with 14 bases between. Germline V gene sequence: CDR1 SEHNR, CDR2 FQNEAQ (reference sequence). The CDR3 length is 14 residues. The CDR3 protein is CASSRLNWVSPLHF. The CDR3 nucleotides read TGTGCCAGCAGCCGACTTAACTGGGTTTCACCCCTCCACTTT.